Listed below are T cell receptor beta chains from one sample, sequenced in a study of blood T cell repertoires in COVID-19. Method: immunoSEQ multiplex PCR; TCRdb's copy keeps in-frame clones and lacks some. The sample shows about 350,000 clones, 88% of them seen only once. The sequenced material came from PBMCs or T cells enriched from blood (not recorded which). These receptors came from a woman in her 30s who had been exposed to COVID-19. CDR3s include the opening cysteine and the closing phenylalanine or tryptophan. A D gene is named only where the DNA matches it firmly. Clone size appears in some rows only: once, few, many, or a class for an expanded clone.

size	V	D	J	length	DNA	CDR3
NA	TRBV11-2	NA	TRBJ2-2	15	TGTGCCAGCAGCTTAGTTGGGGGCCCCACCGGGGAGCTGTTTTTT	CASSLVGGPTGELFF
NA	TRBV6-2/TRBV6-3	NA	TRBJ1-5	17	TGTGCCAGCAGTTACCCCCTAGGAGGGTCGAGCAATCAGCCCCAGCATTTT	CASSYPLGGSSNQPQHF
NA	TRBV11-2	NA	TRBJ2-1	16	TGTGCCAGCAGCTTAGGGAGGGTAGCGGACGGGAATGAGCAGTTCTTC	CASSLGRVADGNEQFF
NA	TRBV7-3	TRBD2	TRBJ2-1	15	TGTGCCAGCAGCTTGACTAGCGGGAGTTTCAATGAGCAGTTCTTC	CASSLTSGSFNEQFF
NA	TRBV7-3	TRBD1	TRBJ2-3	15	TGTGCCAGCAGCTTGACAGGGGGCGGCACAGATACGCAGTATTTT	CASSLTGGGTDTQYF
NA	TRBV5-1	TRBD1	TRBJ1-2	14	TGCGCCAGCAGCAAGACAGGGGGTAACTATGGCTACACCTTC	CASSKTGGNYGYTF
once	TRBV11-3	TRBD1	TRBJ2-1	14	TGTGCCAGCAGCTTGTTTCAGGGGGCGAGTGAGCAGTTCTTC	CASSLFQGASEQFF
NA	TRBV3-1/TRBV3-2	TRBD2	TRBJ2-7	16	TGTGCCAGCAGCCAGCAACTAGCGGGAGGGCCGTACGAGCAGTACTTC	CASSQQLAGGPYEQYF
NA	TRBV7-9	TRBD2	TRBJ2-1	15	TGTGCCAGCAGCTCGTCTAGCGGGAGCAGCTATGAGCAGTTCTTC	CASSSSSGSSYEQFF
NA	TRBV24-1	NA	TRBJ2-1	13	TGTGCCACCAGTGACCCCCAGGGTTGGGAGCAGTTCTTC	CATSDPQGWEQFF
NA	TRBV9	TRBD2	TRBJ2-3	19	TGTGCCAGCAGCGTAGGGATAGGGGGACTAGCGGGGCGCACAGATACGCAGTATTTT	CASSVGIGGLAGRTDTQYF
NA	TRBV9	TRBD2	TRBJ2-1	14	TGTGCCAGCAGCGTACTAGCGGGAGGGAGAGAGCAGTTCTTC	CASSVLAGGREQFF
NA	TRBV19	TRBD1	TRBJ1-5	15	TGTGCCAGTAGACCCGGACAGGGGGGGCATCAGCCCCAGCATTTT	CASRPGQGGHQPQHF
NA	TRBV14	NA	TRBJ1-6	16	TGTGCCAGCAGCCAAGACTTTGGGGGCTTTGGTTCACCCCTCCACTTT	CASSQDFGGFGSPLHF
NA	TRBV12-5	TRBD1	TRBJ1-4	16	TGTGCTAGTGGTTTGCCCGACGGGACAGGGGATGAAAAACTGTTTTTT	CASGLPDGTGDEKLFF
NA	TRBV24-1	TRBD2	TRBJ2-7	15	TGTGCCACCAGTGATTCTAGCGGGAGCTCCCTCGAGCAGTACTTC	CATSDSSGSSLEQYF
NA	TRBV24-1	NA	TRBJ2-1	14	TGTGCCACCAGTGATTTGTACGAGGTCAATGAGCAGTTCTTC	CATSDLYEVNEQFF
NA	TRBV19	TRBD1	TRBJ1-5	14	TGTGCCAGTAGTATCCCGGACAGGGGACAGCCCCAGCATTTT	CASSIPDRGQPQHF
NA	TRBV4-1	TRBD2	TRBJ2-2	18	TGCGCCAGCAGCCCGATTTTTATGGGAGGGCCTGACACCGGGGAGCTGTTTTTT	CASSPIFMGGPDTGELFF
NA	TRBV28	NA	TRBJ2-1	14	TGTGCCAGCAGTTTAATGGAGACCTACAATGAGCAGTTCTTC	CASSLMETYNEQFF
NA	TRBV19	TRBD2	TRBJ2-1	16	TGTGCCAGTAGTATTGTTTCGGGACTACCAAACAATGAGCAGTTCTTC	CASSIVSGLPNNEQFF
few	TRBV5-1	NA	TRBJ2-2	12	TGCGCCAGCAGCCCAAACACCGGGGAGCTGTTTTTT	CASSPNTGELFF
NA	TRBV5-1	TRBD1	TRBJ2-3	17	TGCGCCAGCAGCTACCTTCAGTCGACAGGGGGCACAGATACGCAGTATTTT	CASSYLQSTGGTDTQYF